This T cell receptor (beta chain) was observed in a study of early T cells in non-severe SARS-CoV-2 infection. For the study at large: Unpaired chains resulted from sequencing bulk RNA of unsorted whole blood. Whole-study results and caveats: Anti-spike CD8 specificities were favored by VDJdb matching, whose results missed private and CD4 specificities.

Trimming shortened V by 3 bases and J by 1 base, and 6 bases separated the two germline ends. Germline values: CDR1 MNHEY, CDR2 SMNVEV (reference sequence). This CDR3 contains 13 residues. Attachment of unique molecular identifiers to individual cDNA molecules was performed. TCRdb independently ran MiXCR on the 5' RACE reads; one entry per CDR3 protein. The table records about 68,000 distinct CDR3 sequences, 9.5% to 13% of them present only once. Comments on this clonotype: The antigen is undetermined.

This clonotype was obtained from an adult who was a healthcare worker with PCR-confirmed SARS-CoV-2 infection or an uninfected control (not recorded which). The sequencing sample was made of whole blood. The chain recombines TRBV27 with TRBJ1-2; D unclear. CDR3 sequence (DNA): TGTGCCAGCAGTTTCGGGGTTAACTATGGCTACACCTTC. It is translated as CASSFGVNYGYTF.